This entry lists 23 T cell receptor beta chains sequenced from one sample in a study of shared clonotypes between healthy human individuals. Sequencing used immunoSEQ multiplex PCR; TCRdb keeps in-frame clones, though not all of them. This table holds over 850,000 clones, around 78% found once. Material for sequencing was memory CD4+ T cells from PBMCs. As for subset: CD45RA-negative fraction. These TCRs come from a man between 18 and 29 years old in good health. Some clones in this sample may be carry-over from other donors' samples.

Only one count was recorded for this clone. Other nucleotide sequences in the sample specify the same CDR3. The chain uses TRBV6-1 and TRBJ2-1, with D perhaps matching TRBD2 (5 bases). CDR1 is MNHNS, CDR2 SASEGT, per germline. Deletions cut 8 bases from V and 0 bases from J, with 14 bases between. This CDR3 spans 15 amino acids. CDR3 DNA sequence: TGTGCCAGCTCCGGACTGTCGAGCTCCTACAATGAGCAGTTCTTC. It encodes CASSGLSSSYNEQFF.

This chain links TRBV2 with TRBJ1-1; 8 bases map to TRBD1. Unmatched junction bases numbered 4, after V lost 4 bases and J lost 6 bases. CDR3 length: 13 residues. In germline, CDR1 is SNHLY, CDR2 FYNNEI. The CDR3 region has the DNA TGTGCCAGCAGTGCGGACAGGGTGGCTGAAGCTTTCTTT. It yields the protein CASSADRVAEAFF.

This CDR3 is CASSLARAGTEAFF. The CDR3 nucleotides read TGTGCCAGCAGCTTGGCCAGGGCGGGCACTGAAGCTTTCTTT. This chain uses TRBV5-4 with TRBJ1-1, with D possibly matching TRBD1 (5 bases). The CDR3 length is 14 residues. Germline lookup yields CDR1 SGHNT and CDR2 YYREEE (reference sequence). V was cut by 0 bases and J by 4 bases, with 10 bases left in between.

The V and J genes are TRBV18 and TRBJ2-1; D gene unclear. Trimming left V 5 bases short and J 5 bases short, with 7 bases between. Germline CDR1 reads KGHSH; CDR2 reads LQKENI. The CDR3 loop spans 12 amino acids. As DNA, the CDR3 is TGTGCCAGCTCATCGCAGGACAATGAGCAGTTCTTC. Protein sequence: CASSSQDNEQFF.

This clone was seen repeatedly, ten times or more. The V call is TRBV5-1, the J call TRBJ1-5, with a tentative D call TRBD1 (5 bases). The germline V gene has CDR1 SGHRS and CDR2 YFSETQ. V was clipped by 4 bases and J by 4 bases, with 12 bases between them. The CDR3 length is 14 residues. This CDR3 reads CASSVSWGNQPQHF. CDR3 DNA: TGCGCCAGCAGCGTCTCCTGGGGGAATCAGCCCCAGCATTTT.

The chain joins TRBV7-9 to TRBJ2-3; no clear D. Trimming removed 5 bases from V and 4 bases from J, with 22 bases in between. The germline gives CDR1 SEHNR, CDR2 FQNEAQ (reference sequence). The CDR3 has 17 residues. The CDR3 nucleotides are TGTGCCAGCAGCACGCCGTATTTGAGGTCCGGCCCAGATACGCAGTATTTT. Amino acid sequence: CASSTPYLRSGPDTQYF. The variable domain in full, completed from reference TRBV7-9 and TRBJ2-3, reads DTGVSQNPRHKITKRGQNVTFRCDPISEHNRLYWYRQTLGQGPEFLTYFQNEAQLEKSRLLSDRFSAERPKGSFSTLEIQRTEQGDSAMYLCASSTPYLRSGPDTQYFGPGTRLTVL.

This chain connects TRBV2 to TRBJ2-3, with TRBD2 identical over 8 bases. Germline-derived CDR1 and CDR2 are SNHLY and FYNNEI. V lost 9 bases, J lost 5 bases, and 7 bases stayed unmatched. This CDR3 comprises 13 residues. CDR3: CASQRERGDTQYF. As DNA, the CDR3 is TGTGCCAGTCAGCGGGAGAGGGGAGATACGCAGTATTTT.

This clone was seen only a few times. This chain connects TRBV7-2 to TRBJ2-5; TRBD2 matches at 9 bases. The CDR3 totals 14 residues. J was trimmed by 5 bases and V by 4 bases; bases with no gene match: 5. CDR1 is SGHTA, CDR2 FQGNSA, per germline. The CDR3 reads CASSSVAGAETQYF. The DNA of the CDR3 is TGTGCCAGCAGCTCGGTAGCGGGAGCGGAGACCCAGTACTTC.

The chain combines TRBV19 with TRBJ2-7; TRBD2 matches at 7 bases. Germline CDR1 and CDR2: LNHDA and SQIVND (reference sequence). The CDR3 consists of 15 residues. The V segment lost 4 bases and the J segment 3 bases; nucleotides outside the gene matches: 9. The CDR3 DNA sequence: TGTGCCAGTAGTAATGGGGCTAGCGGAAACTACGAGCAGTACTTC. Protein sequence: CASSNGASGNYEQYF. Together with reference TRBV19 and TRBJ2-7, the CDR3 gives the full variable domain: DGGITQSPKYLFRKEGQNVTLSCEQNLNHDAMYWYRQDPGQGLRLIYYSQIVNDFQKGDIAEGYSVSREKKESFPLTVTSAQKNPTAFYLCASSNGASGNYEQYFGPGTRLTVT.

This chain uses TRBV29-1 with TRBJ2-1; 7 nucleotides match TRBD2. The length of the CDR3 is 11 residues. The ends lost 5 bases at V and 15 bases at J; junction bases unmatched: 10. CDR1 is SQVTM and CDR2 is ANQGSEA in the germline V gene. Here the CDR3 reads CSVSAGEGMFF. In DNA, the CDR3 is TGCAGCGTTTCCGCGGGAGAGGGAATGTTCTTC.

The chain has TRBV5-1 and TRBJ2-7, with TRBD2 matching over 11 bases. The V gene end was trimmed by 4 bases and the J gene end by 5 bases; junction bases not matched to a gene: 8. The CDR3 length is 15 residues. Germline V gene sequence: CDR1 SGHRS, CDR2 YFSETQ. The CDR3, as DNA: TGCGCCAGCAGCCCGACTAGCGGGACACCCCACGAGCAGTACTTC. Residues: CASSPTSGTPHEQYF.

CDR3 nucleotide sequence: TGTGCCAGCAGCTTAGCGCAGGTTTCCTACGAGCAGTACTTC. Translation gives CASSLAQVSYEQYF. The gene calls are TRBV7-8 and TRBJ2-7; D not resolved. The CDR3 length is 14 residues. V lost 0 bases and J 1 base, leaving 7 bases between the germline ends. The V gene's germline CDR1 is SGHVS and CDR2 FQNEAQ.

This clone was found a few times. The gene calls are TRBV27 and TRBJ2-1; D is ambiguous. Trimming took off 0 bases at V and 8 bases at J, with 11 bases between the two ends. CDR3 size: 14 residues. Germline CDR1 is MNHEY and CDR2 is SMNVEV (reference sequence). This chain's CDR3 is CASSLSRLTDEQFF. The CDR3 DNA reads TGTGCCAGCAGTTTATCGAGGCTGACCGATGAGCAGTTCTTC.

CDR3 amino acids: CASSEGLAGTLSYEQYF. CDR3 DNA sequence: TGCGCCAGCAGTGAGGGACTAGCGGGAACCCTCTCCTACGAGCAGTACTTC. The chain joins TRBV10-1 to TRBJ2-7, with 12 bases that match TRBD2. The CDR3 extends over 17 amino acids. J gave up 0 bases and V 2 bases, and 5 bases lay outside the gene matches. CDR1 and CDR2 (germline): WNHNN, SYGVQD (reference sequence).

The V call is TRBV11-2, the J call TRBJ2-3; TRBD2 matches 15 bases. The junction had 5 bases not matched to a gene; V was cut back by 5 bases and J by 2 bases. The germline gives CDR1 SGHAT, CDR2 FQNNGV. This CDR3 spans 17 amino acids. CDR3 sequence (DNA): TGTGCCAGCAGCAATCGGACTAGCGGGAGGGTCACAGATACGCAGTATTTT. This encodes CASSNRTSGRVTDTQYF.

Regarding this clone: Distinct nucleotide sequences in the sample also encode this CDR3. V usage is TRBV20-1 and J usage is TRBJ1-1; D call uncertain. The CDR3 extends over 11 amino acids. Per the germline V gene, CDR1 is DFQATT and CDR2 is SNEGSKA (reference sequence). Trimming took 3 bases from V and 4 from J, leaving 6 bases between them. This chain's CDR3 is CSASRSTEAFF. The CDR3 DNA reads TGCAGTGCTAGCCGCTCCACTGAAGCTTTCTTT.

The chain links TRBV28 to TRBJ1-4; TRBD1 agrees at 10 bases. V trimming: 2 bases; J trimming: 8 bases; junction bases outside the gene matches: 8. The germline gives CDR1 MDHEN, CDR2 SYDVKM. This CDR3 spans 16 amino acids. The CDR3 DNA is TGTGCCAGCAGTTTAGGGTCCGGGACAGGGGTGGAAAAACTGTTTTTT. This gives the protein CASSLGSGTGVEKLFF.

The chain carries TRBV18 and TRBJ1-5, with a weak D call TRBD1 (5 bases). The V end lost 3 bases, the J end lost 5 bases, and 8 bases lay between the germline ends. Germline-derived CDR1 and CDR2 are KGHSH and LQKENI. CDR3 length: 13 residues. The CDR3 protein is CASSPWGDQPQHF. The CDR3 bases are TGTGCCAGCTCACCTTGGGGGGATCAGCCCCAGCATTTT.

This sequence joins TRBV28 and TRBJ1-1; 8 bases align to TRBD1. The J segment lost 4 bases and the V segment lost 6 bases, leaving 4 bases of the junction unmatched. The CDR3 extends over 13 amino acids. CDR1 and CDR2 from the germline V gene are MDHEN and SYDVKM. As DNA, the CDR3 is TGTGCCAGCAGACTCGACAGGGGCACTGAAGCTTTCTTT. Protein sequence: CASRLDRGTEAFF.

J is TRBJ1-2 and V is TRBV30; no reliable D call. The CDR3 loop spans 13 amino acids. Trimming stripped 1 base from V and 6 bases from J, with 12 bases between. Germline CDR1 is GTSNPN and CDR2 is SVGIG (reference sequence). The DNA of the CDR3 is TGTGCCTGGAGTGCGAATTCTCAAGATGGCTACACCTTC. This encodes CAWSANSQDGYTF.

The chain recombines TRBV18 with TRBJ2-7; D unresolved. Trimming shortened V by 2 bases and J by 1 base, and 6 bases separated the two germline ends. The CDR3 has 13 amino acids. Germline CDR1 KGHSH, CDR2 LQKENI. CDR3 DNA: TGTGCCAGCTCACCAGCGGATTCCTACGAGCAGTACTTC. It translates to CASSPADSYEQYF.

On this clone itself: It differs at one base from a far larger clone, so likely a read error. This CDR3 is also generated by other DNA sequences in the sample. The chain joins TRBV4-1 to TRBJ2-1, with D uncertain. The CDR3 totals 18 residues. Germline CDR1 reads MGHRA; CDR2 reads YSYEKL. Trimming took off 1 base at V and 6 bases at J, with 22 bases between the two ends. The CDR3 DNA reads as TGCGCCAGCAGCCAAGCTCTATACACCGTACGAGAGTCCAATGAGCAGTTCTTC. Protein: CASSQALYTVRESNEQFF.

About this clone: This specimen includes other DNA sequences encoding the same CDR3. This sequence joins TRBV4-2 and TRBJ2-3; no firm D call. This CDR3 is 12 amino acids long. Germline CDR1 LGHNA, CDR2 YNFKEQ. V was cut by 4 bases and J by 6 bases, with 8 bases left in between. CDR3 sequence: CASSPPGDTQYF. CDR3 nucleotide sequence: TGTGCCAGCAGCCCCCCCGGGGATACGCAGTATTTT.